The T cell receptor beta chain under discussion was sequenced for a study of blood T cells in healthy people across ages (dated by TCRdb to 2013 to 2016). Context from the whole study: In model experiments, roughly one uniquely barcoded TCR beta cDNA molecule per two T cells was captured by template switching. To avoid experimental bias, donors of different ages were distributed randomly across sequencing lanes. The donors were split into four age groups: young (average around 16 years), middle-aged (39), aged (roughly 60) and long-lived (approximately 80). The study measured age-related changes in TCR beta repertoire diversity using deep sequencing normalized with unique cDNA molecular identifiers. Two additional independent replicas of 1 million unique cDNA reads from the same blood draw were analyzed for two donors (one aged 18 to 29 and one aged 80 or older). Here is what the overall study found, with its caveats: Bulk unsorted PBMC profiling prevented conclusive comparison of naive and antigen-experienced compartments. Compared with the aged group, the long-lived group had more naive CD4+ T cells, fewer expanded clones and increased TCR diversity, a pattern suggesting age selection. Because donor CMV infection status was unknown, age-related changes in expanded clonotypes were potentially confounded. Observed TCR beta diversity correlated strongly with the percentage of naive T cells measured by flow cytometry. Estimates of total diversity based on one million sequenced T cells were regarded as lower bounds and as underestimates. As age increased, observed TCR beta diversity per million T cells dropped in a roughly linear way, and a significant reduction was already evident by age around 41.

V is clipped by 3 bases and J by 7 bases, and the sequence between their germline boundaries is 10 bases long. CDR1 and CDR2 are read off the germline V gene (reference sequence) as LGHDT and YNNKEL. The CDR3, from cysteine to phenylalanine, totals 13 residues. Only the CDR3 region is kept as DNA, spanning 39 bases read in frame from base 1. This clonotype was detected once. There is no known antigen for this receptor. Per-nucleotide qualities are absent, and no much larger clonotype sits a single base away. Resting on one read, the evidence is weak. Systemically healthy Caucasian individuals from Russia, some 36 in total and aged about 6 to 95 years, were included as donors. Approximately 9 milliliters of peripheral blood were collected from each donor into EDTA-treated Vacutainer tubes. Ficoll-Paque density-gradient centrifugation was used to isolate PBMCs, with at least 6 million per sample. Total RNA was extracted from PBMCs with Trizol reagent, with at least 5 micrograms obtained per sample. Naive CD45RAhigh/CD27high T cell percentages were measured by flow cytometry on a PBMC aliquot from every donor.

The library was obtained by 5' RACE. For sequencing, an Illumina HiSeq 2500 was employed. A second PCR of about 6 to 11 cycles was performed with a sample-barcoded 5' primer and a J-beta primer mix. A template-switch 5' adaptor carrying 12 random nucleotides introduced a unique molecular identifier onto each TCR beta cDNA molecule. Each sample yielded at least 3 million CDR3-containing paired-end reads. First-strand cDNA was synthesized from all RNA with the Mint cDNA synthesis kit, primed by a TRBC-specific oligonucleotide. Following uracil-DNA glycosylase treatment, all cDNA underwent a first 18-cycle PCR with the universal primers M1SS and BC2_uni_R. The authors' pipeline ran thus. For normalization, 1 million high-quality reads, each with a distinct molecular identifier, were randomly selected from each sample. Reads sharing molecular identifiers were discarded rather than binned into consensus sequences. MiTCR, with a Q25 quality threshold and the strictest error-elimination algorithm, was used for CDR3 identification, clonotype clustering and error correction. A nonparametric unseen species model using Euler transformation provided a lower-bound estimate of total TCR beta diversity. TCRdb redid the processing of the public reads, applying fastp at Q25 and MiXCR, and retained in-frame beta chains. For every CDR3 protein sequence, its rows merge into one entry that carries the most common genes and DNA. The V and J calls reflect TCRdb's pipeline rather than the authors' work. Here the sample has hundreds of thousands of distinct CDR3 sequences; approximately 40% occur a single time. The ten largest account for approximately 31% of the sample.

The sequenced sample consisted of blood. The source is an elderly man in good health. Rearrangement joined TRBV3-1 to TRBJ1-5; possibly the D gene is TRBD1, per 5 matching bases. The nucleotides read TGTGCCAGCAGCCAGGCCGAGGGGCAGCCCCAGCATTTT. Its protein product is CASSQAEGQPQHF. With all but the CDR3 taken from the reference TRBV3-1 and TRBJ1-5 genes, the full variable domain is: DTAVSQTPKYLVTQMGNDKSIKCEQNLGHDTMYWYKQDSKKFLKIMFSYNNKELIINETVPNRFSPKSPDKAHLNLHINSLELGDSAVYFCASSQAEGQPQHFGDGTRLSIL.